The 31 T cell receptor beta chains listed next were all sequenced from one sample in a study of shared clonotypes between healthy human individuals (dated by TCRdb to 2020 to 2021). CD8 naive samples were obtained by positive selection for CCR7 among CD45RO-negative cells, yielding a CD45RA+CCR7+ population from which TemRA cells were excluded. Library creation used the immunoSEQ multiplex PCR assay. TCRdb carries this immuneACCESS record with in-frame sequences only. Its versions omit some clonotypes, under half of them owing to an unresolved V gene in the studies checked, with the rest unexplained. Across this sample there are about 2 million clones, with about 95% seen only once. The ten top clones hold 0.95% to 1.5% of the sample. Sequenced sample: naive CD8+ T cells sorted from blood. This specimen's cell subset or site label, per the study, means: CD45RA+CCR7+. The receptors were sampled from a man younger than 35 in good health.

Of note for this clone: This CDR3 is also generated by other DNA sequences in the sample. This chain links TRBV28 with TRBJ1-2, with D tentatively TRBD1 (5 bases). The length of the CDR3 is 13 residues. V gave up 2 bases and J gave up 5 bases, with 9 bases separating them. CDR1 is MDHEN and CDR2 is SYDVKM in the germline V gene. The CDR3, as DNA: TGTGCCAGCAGTTTAGGGACCGATTATGGCTACACCTTC. This encodes CASSLGTDYGYTF.

The chain combines TRBV19 with TRBJ2-1; unclear D gene. Looked up from germline, CDR1 is LNHDA and CDR2 is SQIVND (reference sequence). The CDR3 totals 15 residues. Trimming cost V 11 bases and J 6 bases, with 23 bases left between them. DNA for the CDR3: TGTGCCCCCATTCGGCCGCTACGCTATGGCAATGAGCAGTTCTTC. Protein product: CAPIRPLRYGNEQFF.

The J gene is TRBJ2-3, the V gene TRBV5-5; D unclear. V was cut by 0 bases and J by 5 bases, with 7 bases left in between. Germline V lookup: CDR1 SGHKS, CDR2 YYEKEE (reference sequence). CDR3 length equals 13 residues. The CDR3 region is CASSLDVEDTQYF. The CDR3 nucleotides are TGTGCCAGCAGCTTGGATGTTGAAGATACGCAGTATTTT.

The chain has TRBV27 and TRBJ2-2, with D perhaps TRBD2 (6 bases). Trimming removed 6 bases from V and 4 bases from J, with 9 bases in between. The CDR3 is 13 residues long. In germline, CDR1 is MNHEY, CDR2 SMNVEV (reference sequence). The DNA of the CDR3 is TGTGCCAGCAGGACTAGTCTCACCGGGGAGCTGTTTTTT. Translated, it gives CASRTSLTGELFF.

V is TRBV5-1 and J is TRBJ2-3; D call uncertain. The CDR3 has 14 amino acids. The V end was cut by 0 bases, the J end by 4 bases, with 9 bases between. The V gene's germline CDR1 is SGHRS and CDR2 YFSETQ. The CDR3 sequence: CASSLVSGSDTQYF. CDR3 DNA sequence: TGCGCCAGCAGCTTGGTGTCGGGCTCAGATACGCAGTATTTT.

On this clone: The same CDR3 also results from other DNA sequences found in this sample. V usage is TRBV19 and J usage is TRBJ2-7; the match to TRBD1 covers 10 bases. J lost 4 bases, V lost 3 bases, and 3 bases had no gene match. Germline-derived CDR1 and CDR2 are LNHDA and SQIVND (reference sequence). The CDR3 has 14 amino acids. The CDR3 spells CASSIRDRGYEQYF. CDR3 nucleotide sequence: TGTGCCAGTAGTATTCGGGACAGGGGATACGAGCAGTACTTC.

V usage is TRBV6-6 and J usage is TRBJ2-3; maybe TRBD2 (6 bases). In germline, CDR1 is MNHNY, CDR2 SVGAGI (reference sequence). The V gene lost 11 bases and the J gene lost 0 bases, with 12 bases spanning the gap. This CDR3 region has 13 residues. The CDR3 DNA reads as TGTGCCGGCGGGGATTCTAGCACAGATACGCAGTATTTT. It yields the protein CAGGDSSTDTQYF.

The chain joins TRBV5-1 to TRBJ1-6, with D possibly matching TRBD1 (5 bases). The CDR3 covers 14 residues. In germline, CDR1 is SGHRS, CDR2 YFSETQ. V was cut by 0 bases and J by 9 bases, with 10 bases left in between. CDR3 bases: TGCGCCAGCAGCTTGGATGGGGCCGGTTCACCCCTCCACTTT. Translated: CASSLDGAGSPLHF.

This sequence joins TRBV6-1 and TRBJ2-1; perhaps D is TRBD1 or TRBD2 (5 bases each). This CDR3 contains 15 residues. Trimming pared 2 bases from V and 0 bases from J, leaving 8 bases between. Germline values: CDR1 MNHNS, CDR2 SASEGT. CDR3 protein: CASSELGVSYNEQFF. As DNA, the CDR3 is TGTGCCAGCAGTGAACTGGGGGTCTCCTACAATGAGCAGTTCTTC.

This clone was observed once. The rearrangement joins TRBV9 to TRBJ2-2; 10 nucleotides match TRBD1. CDR1 and CDR2 from the germline V gene are SGDLS and YYNGEE. Trimming removed 3 bases from V and 6 bases from J; junction bases left unmatched: 5. This CDR3 region has 15 residues. This CDR3 is CASSDGQGEAGELFF. CDR3 DNA: TGTGCCAGCAGCGACGGACAGGGGGAGGCCGGGGAGCTGTTTTTT.

As concerns this clone: Distinct nucleotide sequences in the sample also encode this CDR3. The J gene is TRBJ2-2, the V gene TRBV27; no clear D. The germline gives CDR1 MNHEY, CDR2 SMNVEV (reference sequence). Trimming shortened V by 4 bases and J by 4 bases, and 4 bases separated the two germline ends. The CDR3 spans 12 residues. The CDR3 nucleotides read TGTGCCAGCAGTTGGATCACCGGGGAGCTGTTTTTT. Translation gives CASSWITGELFF.

On this clone: Other DNA sequences from this sample encode an identical CDR3 as well. This sequence joins TRBV5-1 and TRBJ1-2; a weak D match, TRBD1 (5 bases). The V and J ends lost 2 bases and 3 bases respectively, with 8 bases between them. Per germline, CDR1 SGHRS and CDR2 YFSETQ. The CDR3 has 13 residues. In DNA, the CDR3 is TGCGCCAGCAGCTTTGGGGGTGACTATGGCTACACCTTC. Translation gives CASSFGGDYGYTF.

This rearrangement joins TRBV6-5 to TRBJ2-1; D possibly corresponds to TRBD1 (6 bases). The CDR3 is 13 residues long. Germline assignment: CDR1 MNHEY and CDR2 SVGAGI. Trimming removed 5 bases from V and 9 bases from J, with 14 bases in between. Written as DNA, the CDR3 is TGTGCCAGCAGTCTGGCACTAGGGGGTGAGCAGTTCTTC. Translating it yields CASSLALGGEQFF.

The chain links TRBV5-6 to TRBJ2-7; D unclear. The V and J ends lost 4 bases and 5 bases respectively, with 13 bases between them. CDR1 and CDR2 (germline): SGHDT, YYEEEE. This CDR3 is built from 13 residues. The chain's CDR3 is CASSPDQLNEQYF. The CDR3 DNA is TGTGCCAGCAGCCCCGACCAGTTAAACGAGCAGTACTTC.

This rearrangement joins TRBV5-1 to TRBJ1-1; TRBD1 matches 11 bases. The germline V gene has CDR1 SGHRS and CDR2 YFSETQ. This CDR3 has 17 amino acids. V lost 3 bases, J lost 4 bases, and 11 bases stayed unmatched. The CDR3 protein is CASSWTGGAGSRTEAFF. As DNA, the CDR3 is TGCGCCAGCAGCTGGACAGGGGGCGCGGGAAGTCGCACTGAAGCTTTCTTT.

The chain joins TRBV10-2 to TRBJ2-1, with 13 bases lining up with TRBD2. The CDR3 consists of 16 residues. Germline CDR1 WSHSY, CDR2 SAAADI. J lost 8 bases, V lost 3 bases, and 7 bases had no gene match. CDR3 sequence: CASSDRLAGGPHEQFF. CDR3 DNA: TGCGCCAGCAGTGACCGACTAGCGGGGGGCCCCCATGAGCAGTTCTTC.

The chain employs TRBV27 and TRBJ2-7; TRBD1 matches at 7 bases. V dropped 2 bases and J dropped 3; count of bases not matched to a gene: 7. The germline CDR1 and CDR2 sequences are MNHEY and SMNVEV (reference sequence). The CDR3 spans 15 residues. This chain's CDR3 is CASSLETGFGYEQYF. CDR3 coding DNA: TGTGCCAGCAGTTTAGAGACAGGGTTTGGCTACGAGCAGTACTTC.

Details on this clone: One end of the junction does not line up with germline, which may come from a read error. The chain couples TRBV18 to TRBJ2-7; 10 nucleotides match TRBD2. Germline CDR1 KGHSH, CDR2 LQKENI. The CDR3 length is 16 residues. CDR3: CTSSPSTSGQTYEQYF. As DNA, the CDR3 is TGTACCAGCTCACCCTCGACTAGCGGGCAGACCTACGAGCAGTACTTC.

The genes are TRBV5-1 and TRBJ2-5, with D unclear. Germline loops: CDR1 SGHRS, CDR2 YFSETQ. Trimming left V 2 bases short and J 1 base short, with 6 bases between. CDR3 length: 13 amino acids. The DNA for the CDR3 is TGCGCCAGCAGCTTAGGCATCCAAGAGACCCAGTACTTC. Encoded protein: CASSLGIQETQYF.

V is TRBV5-1 and J is TRBJ2-7; 11 bases are shared with TRBD2. Germline V gives CDR1 SGHRS, CDR2 YFSETQ. Losses at the gene ends were 2 bases for V and 4 bases for J; bases not matched to a gene: 8. The CDR3 loop spans 16 amino acids. This CDR3 is CASSFHVAGGPYEQYF. The CDR3 DNA reads TGCGCCAGCAGCTTTCATGTAGCGGGAGGGCCATACGAGCAGTACTTC.

There are a few counts of this clone. The chain carries TRBV7-9 and TRBJ1-2; D perhaps matches TRBD1 (5 bases). The V gene lost 5 bases and the J gene lost 8 bases, with 15 bases spanning the gap. The germline V gene has CDR1 SEHNR and CDR2 FQNEAQ (reference sequence). The CDR3 extends over 13 amino acids. The CDR3 nucleotides read TGTGCCAGCAGCCCAGGGATGAGTATGGGCTACACCTTC. Amino acid sequence: CASSPGMSMGYTF.

This clone has a handful of counts. The CDR3 is CASSESRDPRSSYNSPLHF. The CDR3 bases are TGTGCCAGCAGTGAATCCCGGGACCCAAGGAGCTCCTATAATTCACCCCTCCACTTT. V and J are TRBV6-1 and TRBJ1-6; D perhaps matches TRBD1 (5 bases). The CDR3 covers 19 residues. Germline CDR1 reads MNHNS; CDR2 reads SASEGT. Trimming removed 2 bases from V and 0 bases from J, with 17 bases in between.

The CDR3 nucleotides are TGTGCCAGCAGTTCGCAGGGGAAAGAGACCCAGTACTTC. Translated, it gives CASSSQGKETQYF. This chain uses TRBV27 with TRBJ2-5; maybe TRBD1 (6 bases). The V end was cut by 4 bases, the J end by 3 bases, with 9 bases between. The germline CDR1 and CDR2 sequences are MNHEY and SMNVEV (reference sequence). The CDR3 is 13 residues long.

CDR3 sequence (DNA): TGTGCCAGCGCCAGAATGGTAGCGGCCTTCAATGAGCAGTTCTTC. This encodes CASARMVAAFNEQFF. The chain employs TRBV5-4 and TRBJ2-1; TRBD2 is a possible D gene (6 bases). In germline, CDR1 is SGHNT, CDR2 YYREEE (reference sequence). V gave up 7 bases and J gave up 6 bases, with 20 bases separating them. The CDR3 contains 15 residues.

Details on this clone: Other DNA sequences in this specimen translate into the identical CDR3. The genes are TRBV27 and TRBJ2-1; 10 positions agree with TRBD2. The CDR3 spans 14 residues. Trimming removed 6 bases from V and 2 bases from J; junction bases left unmatched: 1. The germline gives CDR1 MNHEY, CDR2 SMNVEV (reference sequence). The chain's CDR3 is CASSLAGAYNEQFF. DNA for the CDR3: TGTGCCAGCAGCCTAGCGGGGGCCTACAATGAGCAGTTCTTC.

The chain employs TRBV6-1 and TRBJ2-1; unclear D gene. This CDR3 is built from 14 residues. Trimming stripped 7 bases from V and 7 bases from J, with 17 bases between. The germline gives CDR1 MNHNS, CDR2 SASEGT. Here the CDR3 reads CASTPTISLNEQFF. CDR3 coding DNA: TGTGCCAGCACCCCAACGATTAGTCTAAATGAGCAGTTCTTC.

The chain joins TRBV27 to TRBJ2-1, with D perhaps assigned TRBD1 or TRBD2 (6 bases each). The CDR3 consists of 17 residues. V was trimmed by 4 bases and J by 0 bases, leaving 16 bases between them. Germline CDR1 MNHEY, CDR2 SMNVEV (reference sequence). The CDR3 protein is CASSSRLEGGSYNEQFF. CDR3 nucleotides: TGTGCCAGCAGTTCCCGTCTAGAGGGGGGCTCCTACAATGAGCAGTTCTTC.

The chain employs TRBV7-6 and TRBJ2-3, with TRBD2 identical over 15 bases. Germline CDR1 is SGHVS and CDR2 is FNYEAQ. The CDR3 loop spans 19 amino acids. V dropped 5 bases and J dropped 2; count of bases not matched to a gene: 11. The CDR3 DNA is TGTGCCAGCAGCCTCACTCGGGGACTAGCGGGAGGTCCCACAGATACGCAGTATTTT. Translation gives CASSLTRGLAGGPTDTQYF.

This clone was seen only once. The chain joins TRBV4-3 to TRBJ2-6; the D gene could be TRBD1 or TRBD2 (5 bases each). The CDR3 contains 16 residues. Germline V gene lookup returns CDR1 LGHNA and CDR2 YSLEER. V lost 5 bases and J lost 4, with 15 bases in between. CDR3 in DNA: TGCGCCAGCAGCTACGAGAGGGGTTGGGGGGCCAACGTCCTGACTTTC. Protein sequence: CASSYERGWGANVLTF.

The chain links TRBV7-9 to TRBJ2-2; D remains ambiguous. This CDR3 has 12 amino acids. Between the trimmed V and J ends, which lost 8 bases and 1 base, there was a span of 5 bases. Per germline, CDR1 SEHNR and CDR2 FQNEAQ (reference sequence). This chain's CDR3 is CASQLNTGELFF. DNA of the CDR3: TGTGCCAGCCAACTGAACACCGGGGAGCTGTTTTTT.

The V and J genes are TRBV28 and TRBJ2-7; D is ambiguous. The length of the CDR3 is 11 residues. Trimming removed 3 bases from V and 7 bases from J, with 7 bases in between. Germline V gives CDR1 MDHEN, CDR2 SYDVKM. CDR3 in amino acids: CASSFTREQYF. The DNA of the CDR3 is TGTGCCAGCAGTTTTACCCGGGAGCAGTACTTC. Full variable domain (rest looked up from reference TRBV28 and TRBJ2-7): DVKVTQSSRYLVKRTGEKVFLECVQDMDHENMFWYRQDPGLGLRLIYFSYDVKMKEKGDIPEGYSVSREKKERFSLILESASTNQTSMYLCASSFTREQYFGPGTRLTVT.